Following are 7 T cell receptor beta chains from one sample sequenced in a study of blood T cell repertoires in COVID-19. Here immunoSEQ multiplex PCR was the method, and the copy in TCRdb shows in-frame clones only, minus some. The sample yields about 170,000 clones, around four fifths seen once. The sample comprised peripheral blood. Every receptor here comes from a woman aged 65 to 85 who had recovered from COVID-19.

The gene calls are TRBV30 and TRBJ2-3, with TRBD2 identical over 10 bases. The V segment lost 4 bases and the J segment 0 bases; nucleotides outside the gene matches: 4. From germline, CDR1 is GTSNPN and CDR2 SVGIG (reference sequence). The CDR3 is 15 residues long. CDR3 amino acids: CAWTSGGTSTDTQYF. CDR3 sequence (DNA): TGTGCCTGGACTAGCGGGGGAACTAGCACAGATACGCAGTATTTT. Complete variable domain (other parts from reference TRBV30 and TRBJ2-3): SQTIHQWPATLVQPVGSPLSLECTVEGTSNPNLYWYRQAAGRGLQLLFYSVGIGQISSEVPQNLSASRPQDRQFILSSKKLLLSDSGFYLCAWTSGGTSTDTQYFGPGTRLTVL.

This clone was picked up one time. The chain uses TRBV4-2 and TRBJ1-6, with 8 bases matching TRBD1. Unmatched junction bases numbered 16, after V lost 0 bases and J lost 9 bases. Germline CDR1 is LGHNA and CDR2 is YNFKEQ. The CDR3 runs to 19 residues. This chain's CDR3 is CASSQDGGRWTGLGSPLHF. The CDR3 DNA is TGTGCCAGCAGCCAAGACGGGGGCAGGTGGACAGGGTTGGGTTCACCCCTCCACTTT.

The J gene is TRBJ1-1, the V gene TRBV19; 7 bases match TRBD1. J lost 0 bases, V lost 4 bases, and 5 bases had no gene match. The CDR3 length is 15 residues. Per the germline V gene, CDR1 is LNHDA and CDR2 is SQIVND (reference sequence). The CDR3 bases are TGTGCCAGTAGTACGCGACAGGGCGTGAACACTGAAGCTTTCTTT. Translating it yields CASSTRQGVNTEAFF.

The chain links TRBV5-1 to TRBJ1-4; no definite D call. The CDR3 loop spans 16 amino acids. Germline CDR1 is SGHRS and CDR2 is YFSETQ. The germline V and J ends were trimmed by 2 bases and 3 bases, with 14 bases remaining between them. CDR3 DNA: TGCGCCAGCAGCTTCGTGCTCAGCGGGGCTAATGAAAAACTGTTTTTT. Protein product: CASSFVLSGANEKLFF.

Written as DNA, the CDR3 is TGTGCCACCAACACGGAGGGATTTGAAGCTTTCTTT. It encodes CATNTEGFEAFF. This sequence joins TRBV19 and TRBJ1-1; D is undetermined. Germline V gives CDR1 LNHDA, CDR2 SQIVND (reference sequence). Trimming took 10 bases from V and 7 from J, leaving 16 bases between them. The CDR3 runs to 12 residues.

This sequence joins TRBV20-1 and TRBJ2-1; D call uncertain. The CDR3 is made up of 11 amino acids. Trimming took off 3 bases at V and 8 bases at J, with 8 bases between the two ends. Germline loops: CDR1 DFQATT, CDR2 SNEGSKA (reference sequence). The CDR3 here is CSARGHDEQFF. CDR3 sequence (DNA): TGCAGTGCTAGGGGCCACGATGAGCAGTTCTTC.

The chain recombines TRBV5-4 with TRBJ2-3, with 11 bases lining up with TRBD2. The V gene's germline CDR1 is SGHNT and CDR2 YYREEE (reference sequence). The CDR3 length is 18 residues. V gave up 4 bases and J gave up 0 bases; unmatched junction bases: 10. The CDR3 DNA reads as TGTGCCAGCAGCGTCCCCCCCGGGACTAGCGGTAGCACAGATACGCAGTATTTT. It is translated as CASSVPPGTSGSTDTQYF.